Listed here is a single T cell receptor beta chain. Profiling relied on immunoSEQ multiplex PCR, and the TCRdb table lists in-frame clones only, not all of them. Here the sample spans fewer than 300,000 clones, over 75% being singletons. The data originate from a study of blood T cell repertoires in COVID-19. This CDR3 contains 18 residues. The ends lost 11 bases at V and 4 bases at J; junction bases unmatched: 19. The germline CDR1 and CDR2 sequences are SNHLY and FYNNEI. This clonotype was sampled from a man in his forties or fifties with active or convalescent COVID-19. Source material: peripheral blood. This sequence joins TRBV2 and TRBJ2-5; 13 nucleotides agree with TRBD2. The CDR3 bases are TGTGCCTGCTACAGGGGGCTTCAACTAGCGGGAGGGAGAGAGACCCAGTACTTC. It yields the protein CACYRGLQLAGGRETQYF.